These 24 T cell receptor beta chains originate from one sample sequenced in a study of blood T cell repertoires in COVID-19. Sequencing used immunoSEQ multiplex PCR; TCRdb keeps in-frame clones, though not all of them. The sample yields roughly 700,000 clones, over 80% seen once. The sample taken for sequencing was peripheral blood. These receptors were taken from a young woman with acute or convalescent COVID-19.

V usage is TRBV6-5 and J usage is TRBJ1-6; 9 positions match TRBD1. Trimming cost V 6 bases and J 7 bases; bases outside gene matches: 4. Germline CDR1 MNHEY, CDR2 SVGAGI. The CDR3 spans 14 residues. The CDR3 nucleotides are TGTGCCAGCAGACGAGGACAGGGGAATTCACCCCTCCACTTT. Amino acid sequence: CASRRGQGNSPLHF.

The genes are TRBV9 and TRBJ2-3, with no clear D. With 3 bases removed from V and 0 bases from J, the gap between germline ends came to 14 bases. The CDR3 runs to 16 residues. Germline assignment: CDR1 SGDLS and CDR2 YYNGEE. The CDR3 DNA follows: TGTGCCAGCAGCGCCCAAATAACTACTAGCACAGATACGCAGTATTTT. It specifies CASSAQITTSTDTQYF.

The chain uses TRBV7-2 and TRBJ2-7; 10 bases are shared with TRBD1. CDR1 and CDR2 from the germline V gene are SGHTA and FQGNSA. This CDR3 spans 14 amino acids. V trimming: 6 bases; J trimming: 2 bases; junction bases outside the gene matches: 4. In DNA, the CDR3 is TGTGCCAGCAGTTGGACAGGGGGGCCCTACGAGCAGTACTTC. This sequence encodes CASSWTGGPYEQYF.

The chain uses TRBV5-1 and TRBJ1-1, with 8 bases identical to TRBD1. This CDR3 region has 13 residues. Germline V gives CDR1 SGHRS, CDR2 YFSETQ. V shed 4 bases, J shed 3 bases, and the junction held 2 bases outside the gene matches. As DNA, the CDR3 is TGCGCCAGCAGCCAGGGGGCCGACACTGAAGCTTTCTTT. Amino acid sequence: CASSQGADTEAFF.

J is TRBJ1-5 and V is TRBV2; D is perhaps TRBD1 (5 bases). CDR1 SNHLY and CDR2 FYNNEI come from the germline V gene. The V end was cut by 4 bases, the J end by 0 bases, with 10 bases between. This CDR3 has 15 residues. The CDR3 DNA is TGTGCCAGCAGTGTTAGCAGGGCTAGCAATCAGCCCCAGCATTTT. This sequence encodes CASSVSRASNQPQHF.

The chain couples TRBV30 to TRBJ2-3, with TRBD2 identical over 9 bases. CDR3 size: 14 residues. CDR1 is GTSNPN, CDR2 SVGIG, per germline (reference sequence). With 1 base clipped from V and 3 bases from J, the junction kept 2 bases outside the gene matches. This chain's CDR3 is CAWSASGVTDTQYF. The CDR3 nucleotides read TGTGCCTGGAGTGCTAGCGGGGTGACAGATACGCAGTATTTT.

As for this clone: The sample contains more than one DNA sequence encoding this CDR3. The chain's CDR3 is CASSSRGNQPQHF. CDR3 nucleotides: TGTGCCAGCAGCTCCCGTGGCAATCAGCCCCAGCATTTT. V and J are TRBV7-2 and TRBJ1-5; D not certain. The CDR3 covers 13 residues. Per the germline V gene, CDR1 is SGHTA and CDR2 is FQGNSA. Trimming left V 4 bases short and J 2 bases short, with 6 bases between.

The genes are TRBV5-1 and TRBJ1-1; 9 bases map to TRBD1. Trimming took 4 bases from V and 7 from J; bases not matched to a gene: 8. Germline CDR1 reads SGHRS; CDR2 reads YFSETQ. CDR3 length: 14 amino acids. CDR3 loop: CASSTTGGLNEAFF. Here the CDR3 DNA reads TGCGCCAGCAGCACTACAGGGGGCTTAAATGAAGCTTTCTTT.

The rearrangement joins TRBV2 to TRBJ1-4; 7 bases map to TRBD1. CDR1 SNHLY and CDR2 FYNNEI come from the germline V gene. The junction had 5 bases not matched to a gene; V was cut back by 5 bases and J by 5 bases. This CDR3 is built from 14 residues. Written as DNA, the CDR3 is TGTGCCAGCAGTCCCGACAGGGAGAATGAAAAACTGTTTTTT. It yields the protein CASSPDRENEKLFF.

About this clone: This CDR3 is also generated by other DNA sequences in the sample. The chain has TRBV5-1 and TRBJ2-6, with 7 bases that match TRBD1. Trimming at V came to 4 bases and at J to 2 bases, leaving 3 bases not matched to a gene. This CDR3 is built from 15 residues. Per germline, CDR1 SGHRS and CDR2 YFSETQ. This CDR3 reads CASSTGTAGANVLTF. DNA for the CDR3: TGCGCCAGCAGCACAGGGACAGCTGGGGCCAACGTCCTGACTTTC.

This rearrangement joins TRBV6-5 to TRBJ1-1; 7 bases are a match to TRBD1. CDR1 and CDR2 from the germline V gene are MNHEY and SVGAGI. The CDR3 is 14 amino acids. Losses at the gene ends were 6 bases for V and 1 base for J; bases not matched to a gene: 5. DNA of the CDR3: TGTGCCAGCAGGCCACAGGGGCCGAACACTGAAGCTTTCTTT. Amino acids: CASRPQGPNTEAFF.

This chain links TRBV6-5 with TRBJ2-2; 7 positions agree with TRBD2. The trim removed 7 bases at V and 3 bases at J, leaving 5 bases unmatched. Looked up from germline, CDR1 is MNHEY and CDR2 is SVGAGI. The CDR3 consists of 14 residues. CDR3 in DNA: TGTGCCAGCACCGGACTAGACCACACCGGGGAGCTGTTTTTT. Protein sequence: CASTGLDHTGELFF.

The gene calls are TRBV5-3 and TRBJ2-2; a possible D gene is TRBD2 (5 bases). TRBV5-3 is an ORF; its function is uncertain. Trimming took 5 bases from V and 0 from J, leaving 11 bases between them. The CDR3 is 15 residues long. The DNA for the CDR3 is TGTGCCAGAAGGTCTGGGAGTTCGAACACCGGGGAGCTGTTTTTT. Amino acids: CARRSGSSNTGELFF.

V gene TRBV18 combines with J gene TRBJ1-2; TRBD1 matches 7 bases. Unmatched junction bases numbered 4, after V lost 3 bases and J lost 0 bases. This CDR3 spans 15 amino acids. Germline lookup yields CDR1 KGHSH and CDR2 LQKENI. CDR3 residues: CASSPGQQTNYGYTF. The CDR3, as DNA: TGTGCCAGCTCACCGGGACAGCAAACTAACTATGGCTACACCTTC.

The CDR3 protein is CASSPYSLTGPYNEQFF. The CDR3 DNA sequence: TGTGCCAGCAGCCCCTATTCCCTGACAGGGCCCTACAATGAGCAGTTCTTC. The J gene is TRBJ2-1, the V gene TRBV3-1 (or the pseudogene TRBV3-2); 7 nucleotides line up with TRBD1. V was pared by 4 bases and J by 2 bases, with 11 bases of the junction left unmatched. Germline CDR1 LGHDT, CDR2 YNNKEL (reference sequence). The CDR3 length is 17 residues.

The V and J genes are TRBV28 and TRBJ2-3, with D possibly TRBD1 on 5 matching bases. Trimming left V 3 bases short and J 2 bases short, with 9 bases between. The CDR3 extends over 14 amino acids. Per the germline V gene, CDR1 is MDHEN and CDR2 is SYDVKM. CDR3 nucleotides: TGTGCCAGCAGTTTTCCAGGGTTCACAGATACGCAGTATTTT. Its translation is CASSFPGFTDTQYF.

Details on this clone: This specimen includes other DNA sequences encoding the same CDR3. The chain employs TRBV30 and TRBJ1-2; D not resolved. Trimming shortened V by 0 bases and J by 5 bases, and 4 bases separated the two germline ends. Germline V gene sequence: CDR1 GTSNPN, CDR2 SVGIG (reference sequence). The CDR3 contains 11 residues. The CDR3 DNA reads TGTGCCTGGAGTGTACAGTATGGCTACACCTTC. Its translation is CAWSVQYGYTF.

This chain links TRBV6-2 or TRBV6-3 with TRBJ1-1; a weak D match, TRBD1 (6 bases). The CDR3 runs to 13 residues. Trimming removed 2 bases at V and 11 bases at J, with 15 bases between. Germline CDR1 reads MNHEY; CDR2 reads SVGEGT. Here the CDR3 DNA reads TGTGCCAGCAGTTACAGGGACATTTTTGGGGCTTTCTTT. Its translation: CASSYRDIFGAFF.

The chain joins TRBV6-5 to TRBJ1-1; the match to TRBD1 covers 9 bases. Per the germline V gene, CDR1 is MNHEY and CDR2 is SVGAGI. The V and J ends lost 6 bases and 3 bases, in that order; junction bases with no gene match: 8. This CDR3 is built from 15 residues. The CDR3 sequence is CASRRPGTGYTEAFF. DNA for the CDR3: TGTGCCAGCAGGCGTCCCGGGACAGGGTACACTGAAGCTTTCTTT.

The chain joins TRBV6-5 to TRBJ2-3; 8 bases match TRBD1. The CDR3 has 15 residues. With 4 bases clipped from V and 8 bases from J, the junction kept 11 bases outside the gene matches. Germline V gene sequence: CDR1 MNHEY, CDR2 SVGAGI. For the CDR3, the DNA is TGTGCCAGCAGTTCCATATTTTCGGGACAGGCTACGCAGTATTTT. It is translated as CASSSIFSGQATQYF.

The chain has TRBV7-3 and TRBJ2-3; 7 nucleotides agree with TRBD2. The CDR3 covers 16 residues. Unmatched junction bases numbered 8, after V lost 4 bases and J lost 1 base. Germline-derived CDR1 and CDR2 are SGHTA and FQGTGA. The CDR3 DNA sequence: TGTGCCAGCAGCTCTCAAAGCGGGGATGGCACAGATACGCAGTATTTT. Translation: CASSSQSGDGTDTQYF.

V is TRBV6-6 and J is TRBJ2-7, with D possibly TRBD1 on 6 matching bases. The germline V and J ends were trimmed by 2 bases and 6 bases, with 11 bases remaining between them. This CDR3 has 13 amino acids. Per the germline V gene, CDR1 is MNHNY and CDR2 is SVGAGI (reference sequence). CDR3 DNA: TGTGCCAGCAGTTACCCCGCCAGGGGCGAGCAGTACTTC. Amino acids: CASSYPARGEQYF.

This chain joins TRBV7-3 and TRBJ1-5; perhaps TRBD1 as D (6 bases). CDR3 length: 13 amino acids. Trimming took off 0 bases at V and 10 bases at J, with 10 bases between the two ends. CDR1 and CDR2 (germline): SGHTA, FQGTGA. CDR3 loop: CASSLTNRDPQHF. The CDR3 nucleotides are TGTGCCAGCAGCTTAACCAACAGGGATCCCCAGCATTTT.

The chain has TRBV5-4 and TRBJ1-1, with 9 bases fitting TRBD1. J lost 1 base, V lost 0 bases, and 7 bases had no gene match. From germline, CDR1 is SGHNT and CDR2 YYREEE (reference sequence). This CDR3 comprises 17 residues. CDR3 coding DNA: TGTGCCAGCAGCTTGGTTATAGGACAGGGGCCGAACACTGAAGCTTTCTTT. It specifies CASSLVIGQGPNTEAFF.